This record looks at one T cell receptor beta chain sequence and its context. These data come from a study of OX40 agonist ivuxolimab in advanced cancers. Generated by immunoSEQ multiplex PCR, the TCRdb table keeps only in-frame clones and is missing some. The table lists about 19,000 clones, 83% of them singletons, with 40% to 65% in the top ten. Germline V CDR1 and CDR2: SEHNR, FQNEAQ (reference sequence). The CDR3 spans 14 residues. The V and J ends lost 5 bases and 6 bases respectively, with 13 bases between them. The chain links TRBV7-9 to TRBJ2-2; D possibly corresponds to TRBD2 (6 bases). This receptor was taken from an adult with an advanced solid tumor such as melanoma, head and neck, liver or kidney cancer. The material was CD4+ or CD8+ T cells sorted from blood, obtained in a trial of the OX40 agonist ivuxolimab. CDR3 protein: CASSHEIAAGELFF. The CDR3 DNA sequence: TGTGCCAGCAGCCATGAGATAGCGGCCGGGGAGCTGTTTTTT.